This paragraph reports one T cell receptor beta chain. This CDR3 is built from 12 residues. V shed 1 base and J shed 4 bases, with 2 bases lying between them. Germline CDR1 and CDR2: SGHNT and YENEEA. TCRdb keeps only in-frame clones here, not all; method: immunoSEQ multiplex PCR. The top ten clones hold approximately 28% of a sample with some 150,000 clones, 77% of them seen once. These data come from a study of cytotoxic CD8 clonotypes in ibrutinib-treated CLL. About the research overall: Average yields of 255,043 productive templates and tens of thousands of productive rearrangements characterized the samples.

The chain has TRBV11-3 and TRBJ2-1; D is uncertain. Source: PBMCs, taken after 12 months of ibrutinib treatment. The sequence was collected from a human donor with chronic lymphocytic leukemia. CDR3 sequence (DNA): TGTGCCAGCAGCTTAGGATACAATGAGCAGTTCTTC. It encodes CASSLGYNEQFF.